What follows describes a single T cell receptor beta chain. In the original processing: For nucleated cells, counts were estimated from reference gene primer amplification. Sequencing was performed with immunoSEQ multiplex PCR; in TCRdb, only in-frame clones are kept and a portion is missing. V and J calls and clone size are copied from that table; D and trimming were computed from the DNA. The table shows over 120,000 clones, with roughly 87% occurring only once. The data derive from a study of blood T cell repertoires in COVID-19. This CDR3 spans 14 amino acids. The V gene's germline CDR1 is LGHNA and CDR2 YSLEER. V was trimmed by 0 bases and J by 5 bases, leaving 10 bases between them.

The origin of this receptor is a human donor in a cohort sampled during active COVID-19. The gene calls are TRBV4-3 and TRBJ1-2; D perhaps matches TRBD1 (6 bases). Source material: peripheral blood. CDR3 bases: TGCGCCAGCAGCCAAGAAGGCAGGGGATATGGCTACACCTTC. Amino acid sequence: CASSQEGRGYGYTF.